This TCR beta chain was captured in a study of CD8 T cells in ankylosing spondylitis. General study points: Ankylosing spondylitis blood appeared to carry a characteristic TCR beta motif of eight or nine highly homologous variants. Clones that were linked to disease were CD8+ and were relatively rare in peripheral blood.

In making TCR beta libraries, quantitative 5'-RACE with molecular barcodes was used. TCRdb reprocessed the 5' RACE reads via MiXCR and lists one record per CDR3 protein. The sample lists a few hundred thousand distinct CDR3 sequences; 8% were seen once. This CDR3 contains 17 residues. The germline V gene has CDR1 SGHRS and CDR2 YFSETQ. With 4 bases clipped from V and 0 bases from J, the junction kept 9 bases outside the gene matches. This clonotype was seen repeatedly, ten times or more. As yet, its antigen is unknown. The chain is built from TRBV5-1 and TRBJ1-4, with TRBD1 identical over 7 bases. The sequence was collected from a male donor with ankylosing spondylitis. Sequencing used blood, either unsorted or a sorted T cell fraction (not recorded which). The DNA of the CDR3 is TGCGCCAGCAGCCCAAGACAGGGAATCGCAACTAATGAAAAACTGTTTTTT. Its translation: CASSPRQGIATNEKLFF.